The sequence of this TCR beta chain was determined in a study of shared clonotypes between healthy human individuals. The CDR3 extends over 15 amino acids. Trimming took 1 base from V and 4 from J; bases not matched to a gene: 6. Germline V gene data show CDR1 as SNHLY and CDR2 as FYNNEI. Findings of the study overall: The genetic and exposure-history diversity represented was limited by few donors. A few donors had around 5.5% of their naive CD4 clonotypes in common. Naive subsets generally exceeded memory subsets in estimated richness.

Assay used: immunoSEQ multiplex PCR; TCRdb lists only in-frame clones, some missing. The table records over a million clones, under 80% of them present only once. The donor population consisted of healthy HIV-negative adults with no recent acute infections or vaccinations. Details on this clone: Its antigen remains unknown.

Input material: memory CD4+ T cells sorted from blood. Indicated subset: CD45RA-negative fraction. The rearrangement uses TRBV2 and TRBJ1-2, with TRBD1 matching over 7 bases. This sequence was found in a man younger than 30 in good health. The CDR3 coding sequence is TGTGCCAGCAGTGAAGGGGCAGGGGGAGGCTATGGCTACACCTTC. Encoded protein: CASSEGAGGGYGYTF. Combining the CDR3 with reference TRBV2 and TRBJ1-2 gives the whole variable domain EPEVTQTPSHQVTQMGQEVILRCVPISNHLYFYWYRQILGQKVEFLVSFYNNEISEKSEIFDDQFSVERPDGSNFTLKIRSTKLEDSAMYFCASSEGAGGGYGYTFGSGTRLTVV.